A single sample gave rise to the 13 T cell receptor beta chains below, sequenced in a study of control samples from healthy donors and cancer patients. Clones were sequenced by immunoSEQ multiplex PCR, and TCRdb holds only the in-frame ones, with some missing. The repertoire includes 250,000 to 300,000 clones, around 79% of them detected once, and about an eighth sits in the top ten. Sequenced material: PBMCs. Every receptor here comes from a woman between 55 and 75 years old with lung cancer.

This chain uses TRBV6-6 with TRBJ2-3; 10 bases map to TRBD2. The CDR3 contains 15 residues. After removal of 4 bases from V and 3 bases from J, the junction contained 4 bases not matched to a gene. The germline CDR1 and CDR2 sequences are MNHNY and SVGAGI (reference sequence). The CDR3 bases are TGTGCCAGCAGTTCTAGAGCGGGGGGGACAGATACGCAGTATTTT. As protein: CASSSRAGGTDTQYF.

This clone has only a few counts. This chain links TRBV11-2 with TRBJ2-7; maybe TRBD1 (6 bases). This CDR3 is 13 amino acids long. Trimming took off 1 base at V and 5 bases at J, with 9 bases between the two ends. CDR1 and CDR2 (germline): SGHAT, FQNNGV. In DNA, the CDR3 is TGTGCCAGCAGCTTAGTCAGGGGAAACGAGCAGTACTTC. The encoded protein is CASSLVRGNEQYF.

The chain is built from TRBV19 and TRBJ1-3, with unresolved D. V lost 3 bases, J lost 6 bases, and 15 bases lay in between. The germline V gene has CDR1 LNHDA and CDR2 SQIVND (reference sequence). This CDR3 comprises 15 residues. In DNA form, the CDR3 reads TGTGCCAGTAGTATTGATTCTCGGGCTGAAAACACCATATATTTT. Translated: CASSIDSRAENTIYF.

V is TRBV2 and J is TRBJ2-1; 8 positions match TRBD2. J lost 6 bases, V lost 7 bases, and 5 bases had no gene match. The CDR3 is made up of 13 amino acids. Germline lookup yields CDR1 SNHLY and CDR2 FYNNEI. This chain's CDR3 is CASNGLASNEQFF. The CDR3 region has the DNA TGTGCCAGCAACGGACTAGCAAGCAATGAGCAGTTCTTC.

This clone was seen a handful of times. This chain joins TRBV3-1 (or the pseudogene TRBV3-2) and TRBJ1-2; D is undetermined. Trimming pared 4 bases from V and 1 base from J, leaving 16 bases between. The CDR3 is 16 amino acids. CDR1 and CDR2 (germline): LGHDT, YNNKEL (reference sequence). CDR3 DNA sequence: TGTGCCAGCAGCCCCTTATTTAATCCGGATAACTATGGCTACACCTTC. This codes for CASSPLFNPDNYGYTF.

This chain joins TRBV19 and TRBJ1-1; 9 bases line up with TRBD1. Germline V gene data show CDR1 as LNHDA and CDR2 as SQIVND (reference sequence). There are 16 residues in the CDR3. The V gene end was trimmed by 7 bases and the J gene end by 1 base; junction bases not matched to a gene: 10. The CDR3 sequence: CASTLKGGQGNTEAFF. CDR3 in DNA: TGTGCCAGTACCCTAAAAGGGGGACAGGGGAACACTGAAGCTTTCTTT.

This chain joins TRBV5-1 and TRBJ2-5; a possible D gene is TRBD2 (5 bases). CDR3 length: 16 amino acids. With 1 base removed from V and 0 bases from J, the gap between germline ends came to 13 bases. Germline V CDR1 and CDR2: SGHRS, YFSETQ. The DNA for the CDR3 is TGCGCCAGCAGCTTGATCGGATACGGGGACCAAGAGACCCAGTACTTC. Translated: CASSLIGYGDQETQYF.

The V gene is TRBV6-5, the J gene TRBJ1-3; D unclear. This CDR3 has 12 amino acids. Germline V gives CDR1 MNHEY, CDR2 SVGAGI. Trimming took off 8 bases at V and 8 bases at J, with 13 bases between the two ends. The CDR3 DNA sequence: TGTGCCAGCGGTTGGGCCGGGGACACCATATATTTT. It specifies CASGWAGDTIYF.

CDR3 DNA: TGTGCCAGCAGCCTGCTGACAGCAACTAATGAAAAACTGTTTTTT. Translation gives CASSLLTATNEKLFF. This chain joins TRBV5-6 and TRBJ1-4; weak D call: TRBD1 (5 bases). The CDR3 consists of 15 residues. V was trimmed by 4 bases and J by 0 bases, leaving 10 bases between them. CDR1 and CDR2 from the germline V gene are SGHDT and YYEEEE.

The chain couples TRBV6-1 to TRBJ2-3, with D possibly being TRBD2 (5 bases). Germline V gene sequence: CDR1 MNHNS, CDR2 SASEGT. V was clipped by 1 base and J by 2 bases, with 10 bases between them. The CDR3 is made up of 15 amino acids. This chain's CDR3 is CASSEGTYITDTQYF. In nucleotides, the CDR3 is TGTGCCAGCAGTGAAGGGACTTATATCACAGATACGCAGTATTTT.

The chain uses TRBV5-6 and TRBJ1-2; D possibly corresponds to TRBD1 (6 bases). This CDR3 has 14 residues. The ends were cut back, 2 bases at V and 5 bases at J, with 13 bases in the middle. Germline values: CDR1 SGHDT, CDR2 YYEEEE. In DNA, the CDR3 is TGTGCCAGCAGCTTCCTGGGGGCTATGTATGGCTACACCTTC. This gives the protein CASSFLGAMYGYTF.

This clone has just one count. The chain uses TRBV10-2 and TRBJ1-1; possibly TRBD1 for D (5 bases). The CDR3 extends over 12 amino acids. Trimming took 2 bases from V and 8 from J, leaving 9 bases between them. Germline V gene lookup returns CDR1 WSHSY and CDR2 SAAADI. The CDR3 sequence: CASSEQDSEAFF. The DNA for the CDR3 is TGCGCCAGCAGTGAGCAAGACAGCGAAGCTTTCTTT.

The V call is TRBV5-1, the J call TRBJ2-1; D might be TRBD2 (6 bases). Per the germline V gene, CDR1 is SGHRS and CDR2 is YFSETQ. The CDR3 runs to 15 residues. V lost 0 bases to trimming and J lost 9 bases, with 16 bases between them. This chain's CDR3 is CASSLAGEFSGEQFF. The CDR3 DNA reads as TGCGCCAGCAGCTTGGCGGGAGAGTTTTCGGGTGAGCAGTTCTTC.